This TCR beta chain was observed in a study of naive and memory T cell subsets. CDR1 is SGHTA, CDR2 FQGNSA, per germline. Trimming removed 4 bases from V and 9 bases from J, with 10 bases in between. There are 12 residues in the CDR3. TCR cDNA received a 3' ligated oligonucleotide that carried a UMI. Ligated cDNA underwent four rounds of PCR with nested alpha and beta constant region primers and SP2. Using its own MiXCR run on the 5' RACE reads, TCRdb lists one record per CDR3 protein. The sample shows some 60,000 distinct CDR3 sequences, approximately 8% of them seen only once. This clonotype was found many times.

The receptor comes from a female donor in good health. The chain is built from TRBV7-2 and TRBJ2-1; D unclear. The CDR3 sequence: CASSSYLGEQFF. CDR3 DNA sequence: TGTGCCAGCAGCTCATATTTGGGTGAGCAGTTCTTC.